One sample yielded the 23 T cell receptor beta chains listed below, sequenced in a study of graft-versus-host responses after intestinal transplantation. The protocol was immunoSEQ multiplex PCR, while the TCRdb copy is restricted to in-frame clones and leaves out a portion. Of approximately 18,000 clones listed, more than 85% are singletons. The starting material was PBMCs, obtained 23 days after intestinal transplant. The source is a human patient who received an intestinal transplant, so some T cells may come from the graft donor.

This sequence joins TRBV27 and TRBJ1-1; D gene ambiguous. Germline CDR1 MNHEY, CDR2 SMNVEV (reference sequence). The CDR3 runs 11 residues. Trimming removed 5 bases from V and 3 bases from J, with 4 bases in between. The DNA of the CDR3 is TGTGCCAGCAGTGCGTACACTGAAGCTTTCTTT. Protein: CASSAYTEAFF.

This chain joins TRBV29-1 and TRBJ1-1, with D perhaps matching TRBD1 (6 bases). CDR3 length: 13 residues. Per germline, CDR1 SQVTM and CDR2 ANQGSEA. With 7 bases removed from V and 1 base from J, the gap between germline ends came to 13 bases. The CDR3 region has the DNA TGCAGCGCCCTCGACAGGACGAACACTGAAGCTTTCTTT. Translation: CSALDRTNTEAFF.

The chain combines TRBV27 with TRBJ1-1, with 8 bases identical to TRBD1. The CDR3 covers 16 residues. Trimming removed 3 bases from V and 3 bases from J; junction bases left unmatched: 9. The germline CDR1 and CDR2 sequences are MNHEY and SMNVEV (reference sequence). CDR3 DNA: TGTGCCAGCAGTTTTAGTAAGGGACAGGTCTACACTGAAGCTTTCTTT. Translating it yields CASSFSKGQVYTEAFF.

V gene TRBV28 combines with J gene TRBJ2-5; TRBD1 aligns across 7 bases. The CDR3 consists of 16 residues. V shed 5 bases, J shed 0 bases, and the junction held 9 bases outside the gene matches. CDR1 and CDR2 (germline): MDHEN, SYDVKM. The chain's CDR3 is CASSPTTGWYQETQYF. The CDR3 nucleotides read TGTGCCAGCAGTCCTACGACAGGGTGGTACCAAGAGACCCAGTACTTC.

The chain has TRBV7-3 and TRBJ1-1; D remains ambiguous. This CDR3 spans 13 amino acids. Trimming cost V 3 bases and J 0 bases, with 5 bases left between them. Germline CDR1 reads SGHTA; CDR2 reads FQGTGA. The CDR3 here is CASSLGMNTEAFF. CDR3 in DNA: TGTGCCAGCAGCTTGGGGATGAACACTGAAGCTTTCTTT.

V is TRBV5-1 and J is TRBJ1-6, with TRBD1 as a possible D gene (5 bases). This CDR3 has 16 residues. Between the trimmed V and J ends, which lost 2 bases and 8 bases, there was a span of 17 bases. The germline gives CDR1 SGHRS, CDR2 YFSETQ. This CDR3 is CASSLTSGTGDSPLHF. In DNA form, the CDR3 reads TGCGCCAGCAGCTTAACCTCCGGGACGGGGGATTCACCCCTCCACTTT.

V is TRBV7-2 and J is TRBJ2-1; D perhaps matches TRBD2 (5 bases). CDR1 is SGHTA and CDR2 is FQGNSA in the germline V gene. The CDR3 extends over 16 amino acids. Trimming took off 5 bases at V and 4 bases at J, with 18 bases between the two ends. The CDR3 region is CASSPTRGLGYNEQFF. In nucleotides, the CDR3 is TGTGCCAGCAGCCCTACTAGAGGCCTAGGATACAATGAGCAGTTCTTC.

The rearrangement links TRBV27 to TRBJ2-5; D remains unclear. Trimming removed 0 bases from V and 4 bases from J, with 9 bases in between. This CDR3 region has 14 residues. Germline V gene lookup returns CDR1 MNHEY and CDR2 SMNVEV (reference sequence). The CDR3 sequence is CASSLSPGGETQYF. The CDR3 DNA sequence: TGTGCCAGCAGTTTATCGCCGGGTGGAGAGACCCAGTACTTC.

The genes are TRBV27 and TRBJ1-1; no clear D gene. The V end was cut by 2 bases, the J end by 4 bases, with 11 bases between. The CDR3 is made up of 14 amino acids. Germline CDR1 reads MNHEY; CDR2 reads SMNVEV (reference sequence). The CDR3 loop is CASSLGGPVTEAFF. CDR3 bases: TGTGCCAGCAGTTTAGGAGGGCCGGTCACTGAAGCTTTCTTT.

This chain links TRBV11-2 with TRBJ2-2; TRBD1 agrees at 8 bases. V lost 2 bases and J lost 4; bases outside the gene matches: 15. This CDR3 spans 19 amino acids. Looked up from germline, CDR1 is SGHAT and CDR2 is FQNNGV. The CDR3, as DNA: TGTGCCAGCAGCTTAATGGGCAGGGGGCGGGTTTCGACCACCGGGGAGCTGTTTTTT. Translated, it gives CASSLMGRGRVSTTGELFF.

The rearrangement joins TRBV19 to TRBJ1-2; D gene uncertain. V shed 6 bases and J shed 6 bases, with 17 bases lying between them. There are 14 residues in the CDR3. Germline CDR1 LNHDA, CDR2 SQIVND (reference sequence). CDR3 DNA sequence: TGTGCCAGTAGACCCTTGGCAGGTCTCCATGGCTACACCTTC. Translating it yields CASRPLAGLHGYTF.

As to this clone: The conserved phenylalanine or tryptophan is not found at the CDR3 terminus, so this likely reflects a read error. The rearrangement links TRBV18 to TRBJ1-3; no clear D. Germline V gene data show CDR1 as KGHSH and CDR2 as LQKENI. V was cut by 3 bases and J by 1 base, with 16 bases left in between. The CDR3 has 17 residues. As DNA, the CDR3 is TGTGCCAGCTCACCTGGGGAGAACCATAGGTCTGGAAACACCATATATTCT. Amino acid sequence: CASSPGENHRSGNTIYS.

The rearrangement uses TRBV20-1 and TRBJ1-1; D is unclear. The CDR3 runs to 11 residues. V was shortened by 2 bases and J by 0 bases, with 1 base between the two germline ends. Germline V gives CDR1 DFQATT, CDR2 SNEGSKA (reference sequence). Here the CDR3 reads CSARLNTEAFF. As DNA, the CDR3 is TGCAGTGCTAGACTGAACACTGAAGCTTTCTTT.

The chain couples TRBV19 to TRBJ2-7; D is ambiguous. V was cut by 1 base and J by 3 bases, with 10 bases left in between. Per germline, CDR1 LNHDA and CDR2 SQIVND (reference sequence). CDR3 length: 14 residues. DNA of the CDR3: TGTGCCAGTAGTATAGGGCTATCAATCTACGAGCAGTACTTC. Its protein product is CASSIGLSIYEQYF.

CDR3 amino acids: CASSQMRDFTDTQYF. For the CDR3, the DNA is TGCGCCAGCAGCCAAATGCGGGATTTCACAGATACGCAGTATTTT. V usage is TRBV4-1 and J usage is TRBJ2-3, with D maybe TRBD2 (6 bases). Germline CDR1 is MGHRA and CDR2 is YSYEKL. CDR3 size: 15 residues. Trimming took off 2 bases at V and 2 bases at J, with 11 bases between the two ends.

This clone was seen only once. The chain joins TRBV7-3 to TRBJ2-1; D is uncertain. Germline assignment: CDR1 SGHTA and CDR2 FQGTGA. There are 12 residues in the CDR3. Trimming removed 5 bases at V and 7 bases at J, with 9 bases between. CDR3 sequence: CASSLDGNEQFF. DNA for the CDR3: TGTGCCAGCAGCCTGGACGGGAATGAGCAGTTCTTC.

CDR3: CASSLEASGTDTQYF. The CDR3 nucleotides read TGCGCCAGCAGCTTGGAGGCTAGCGGAACAGATACGCAGTATTTT. This chain links TRBV5-1 with TRBJ2-3; TRBD2 aligns across 7 bases. Losses at the gene ends were 0 bases for V and 3 bases for J; bases not matched to a gene: 4. This CDR3 spans 15 amino acids. CDR1 and CDR2 (germline): SGHRS, YFSETQ.

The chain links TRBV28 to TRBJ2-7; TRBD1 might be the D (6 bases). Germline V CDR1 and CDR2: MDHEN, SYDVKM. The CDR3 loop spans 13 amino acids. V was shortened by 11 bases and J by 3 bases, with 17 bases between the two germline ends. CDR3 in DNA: TGTGCCTCCAGGGGACACTCGGGCTACGAGCAGTACTTC. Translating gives CASRGHSGYEQYF.

CDR3 sequence reads: CASSELAAPHNEQFF. DNA for the CDR3: TGTGCCAGCAGCGAACTAGCGGCCCCCCACAATGAGCAGTTCTTC. V gene TRBV13 combines with J gene TRBJ2-1, with 8 nucleotides matching TRBD2. The CDR3 is 15 residues long. Germline V gives CDR1 PRHDT, CDR2 FYEKMQ (reference sequence). V shed 5 bases and J 5 bases; nucleotides not matched to a gene: 8.

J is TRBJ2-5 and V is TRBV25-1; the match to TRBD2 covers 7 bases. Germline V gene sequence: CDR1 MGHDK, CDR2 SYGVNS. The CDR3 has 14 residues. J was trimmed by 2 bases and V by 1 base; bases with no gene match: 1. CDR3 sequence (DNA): TGTGCCAGCAGTGAATGGGAGGGGCAAGAGACCCAGTACTTC. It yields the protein CASSEWEGQETQYF.

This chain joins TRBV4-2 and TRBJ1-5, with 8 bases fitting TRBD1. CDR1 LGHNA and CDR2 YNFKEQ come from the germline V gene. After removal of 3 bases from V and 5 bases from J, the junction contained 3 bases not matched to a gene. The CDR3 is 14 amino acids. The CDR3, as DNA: TGTGCCAGCAGCCAGACAGGGGAGGATCAGCCCCAGCATTTT. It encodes CASSQTGEDQPQHF.

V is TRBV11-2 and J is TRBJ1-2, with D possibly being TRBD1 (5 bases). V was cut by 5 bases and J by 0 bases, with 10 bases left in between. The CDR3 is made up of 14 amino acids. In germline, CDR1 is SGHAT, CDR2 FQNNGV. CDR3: CASSEDTSNYGYTF. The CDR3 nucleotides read TGTGCCAGCAGCGAGGACACCTCTAACTATGGCTACACCTTC.

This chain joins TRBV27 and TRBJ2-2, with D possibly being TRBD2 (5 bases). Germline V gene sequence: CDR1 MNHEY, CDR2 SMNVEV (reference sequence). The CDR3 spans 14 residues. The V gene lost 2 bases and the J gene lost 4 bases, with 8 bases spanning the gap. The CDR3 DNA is TGTGCCAGCAGTTTAAGCCTAGCCACCGGGGAGCTGTTTTTT. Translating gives CASSLSLATGELFF.